The 29 T cell receptor beta chains below were found in one sample sequenced in a study of T cell changes during pregnancy in multiple sclerosis. Generated by immunoSEQ multiplex PCR, the TCRdb table keeps only in-frame clones and is missing some. The sample contains tens of thousands of clones, about 89% of which appear only once. This specimen consisted of CD4+ T cells from peripheral blood mononuclear cells, obtained in the first trimester of pregnancy. The receptors here all came from a female donor with multiple sclerosis, enrolled in a pregnancy study.

The gene calls are TRBV9 and TRBJ2-1, with 7 bases that match TRBD2. Losses at the gene ends were 3 bases for V and 13 bases for J; bases not matched to a gene: 13. Germline CDR1 is SGDLS and CDR2 is YYNGEE. The CDR3 spans 14 residues. CDR3 sequence (DNA): TGTGCCAGCAGCGACTTGCCTAGCGGACTTCGCCAGTTCTTC. Encoded protein: CASSDLPSGLRQFF.

The chain combines TRBV19 with TRBJ2-1, with 10 bases lining up with TRBD2. Germline CDR1 is LNHDA and CDR2 is SQIVND (reference sequence). The CDR3 runs to 16 residues. Trimming removed 4 bases from V and 1 base from J; junction bases left unmatched: 4. CDR3 in amino acids: CASSTLLAGSYNEQFF. The CDR3 DNA is TGTGCCAGTAGTACCTTACTAGCGGGATCCTACAATGAGCAGTTCTTC.

V is TRBV18 and J is TRBJ1-1, with 7 bases that match TRBD1. V dropped 0 bases and J dropped 0; count of bases not matched to a gene: 4. Germline CDR1 KGHSH, CDR2 LQKENI. This CDR3 is 16 amino acids long. The CDR3 sequence is CASSPPPGTVNTEAFF. CDR3 in DNA: TGTGCCAGCTCACCACCGCCAGGGACAGTGAACACTGAAGCTTTCTTT.

The V and J genes are TRBV9 and TRBJ2-6; possibly TRBD2 for D (7 bases). Trimming shortened V by 3 bases and J by 2 bases, and 18 bases separated the two germline ends. The CDR3 loop spans 18 amino acids. Germline lookup yields CDR1 SGDLS and CDR2 YYNGEE. CDR3 nucleotides: TGTGCCAGCAGCGCCGATCTGAGGGGGGGGGCTGGGGCCAACGTCCTGACTTTC. Translated: CASSADLRGGAGANVLTF. The full variable domain, with the rest looked up from reference TRBV9 and TRBJ2-6, is DSGVTQTPKHLITATGQRVTLRCSPRSGDLSVYWYQQSLDQGLQFLIQYYNGEERAKGNILERFSAQQFPDLHSELNLSSLELGDSALYFCASSADLRGGAGANVLTFGAGSRLTVL.

The gene calls are TRBV5-1 and TRBJ2-1; 11 nucleotides align to TRBD2. V gave up 4 bases and J gave up 7 bases; unmatched junction bases: 4. Germline V lookup: CDR1 SGHRS, CDR2 YFSETQ. This CDR3 has 14 amino acids. Here the CDR3 reads CASSGGTSGNEQFF. The CDR3 DNA reads TGCGCCAGCAGCGGCGGGACTAGCGGAAATGAGCAGTTCTTC.

This clone was picked up a small number of times. The V gene is TRBV9, the J gene TRBJ1-1, with a weak D call TRBD1 (6 bases). Trimming stripped 3 bases from V and 4 bases from J, with 13 bases between. The germline V gene encodes CDR1 SGDLS and CDR2 YYNGEE. This CDR3 has 14 residues. The CDR3 sequence is CASSAGVRGTEAFF. CDR3 in DNA: TGTGCCAGCAGCGCAGGGGTAAGGGGCACTGAAGCTTTCTTT.

The genes are TRBV5-1 and TRBJ1-5; the D gene is possibly TRBD1 (5 bases). The CDR3 consists of 14 residues. V lost 0 bases to trimming and J lost 4 bases, with 8 bases between them. The germline V gene has CDR1 SGHRS and CDR2 YFSETQ. The CDR3 protein is CASSLGGWNQPQHF. CDR3 nucleotides: TGCGCCAGCAGCTTGGGGGGCTGGAATCAGCCCCAGCATTTT.

The chain employs TRBV2 and TRBJ1-5; D not certain. This CDR3 has 12 amino acids. V lost 6 bases and J 1 base, leaving 4 bases between the germline ends. Germline values: CDR1 SNHLY, CDR2 FYNNEI. In nucleotides, the CDR3 is TGTGCCAGCAGGGAGAGCAATCAGCCCCAGCATTTT. Amino acid sequence: CASRESNQPQHF.

The V gene is TRBV7-3, the J gene TRBJ2-3; unclear D gene. V was pared by 7 bases and J by 4 bases, with 12 bases between. Germline-derived CDR1 and CDR2 are SGHTA and FQGTGA. The CDR3 length is 13 residues. CDR3 amino acids: CASTFYRPDTQYF. The CDR3 DNA reads as TGTGCCAGCACCTTCTACAGACCAGATACGCAGTATTTT.

This rearrangement joins TRBV25-1 to TRBJ2-5; 13 nucleotides agree with TRBD2. Per the germline V gene, CDR1 is MGHDK and CDR2 is SYGVNS. After removal of 4 bases from V and 1 base from J, the junction contained 6 bases not matched to a gene. The CDR3 is 17 residues long. The CDR3 region is CASSVGLAGVSQETQYF. CDR3 in DNA: TGTGCCAGCAGTGTCGGACTAGCGGGAGTTTCCCAAGAGACCCAGTACTTC.

V usage is TRBV30 and J usage is TRBJ2-7; 9 positions match TRBD1. V lost 8 bases and J lost 0; bases outside the gene matches: 17. The length of the CDR3 is 17 residues. The V gene's germline CDR1 is GTSNPN and CDR2 SVGIG (reference sequence). The CDR3 DNA reads TGTGCCATGGCCGGGACAGGGTCCCCCACCGGCTCCTACGAGCAGTACTTC. Protein: CAMAGTGSPTGSYEQYF.

The rearrangement uses TRBV4-3 and TRBJ2-5; 7 bases fit TRBD2. Looked up from germline, CDR1 is LGHNA and CDR2 is YSLEER. V lost 0 bases to trimming and J lost 3 bases; unmatched junction nucleotides: 4. The CDR3 consists of 15 residues. The chain's CDR3 is CASSQDASGKETQYF. The CDR3 DNA reads as TGCGCCAGCAGCCAAGACGCTAGCGGCAAAGAGACCCAGTACTTC.

This clone was seen a single time. The chain is built from TRBV9 and TRBJ2-4; D possibly corresponds to TRBD2 (5 bases). CDR3 length: 13 amino acids. V was pared by 0 bases and J by 9 bases, with 10 bases between. Germline V lookup: CDR1 SGDLS, CDR2 YYNGEE. For the CDR3, the DNA is TGTGCCAGCAGCGTAGGAGGAGGTGGCATTCAGTACTTC. Amino acids: CASSVGGGGIQYF.

CDR3 residues: CSVGGQGRGTEAFF. For the CDR3, the DNA is TGCAGCGTTGGAGGACAGGGACGTGGCACTGAAGCTTTCTTT. The genes are TRBV29-1 and TRBJ1-1; 8 positions match TRBD1. The length of the CDR3 is 14 residues. The germline gives CDR1 SQVTM, CDR2 ANQGSEA. Germline trimming cut 4 bases from V and 4 bases from J; bases unmatched to any gene: 8.

CDR3 DNA sequence: TGTGCCAGCAGTTTGACCAGGGGTCCCACCTTGGGCACTGAAGCTTTCTTT. It specifies CASSLTRGPTLGTEAFF. The chain is built from TRBV28 and TRBJ1-1; possibly TRBD1 for D (6 bases). The V end lost 3 bases, the J end lost 4 bases, and 21 bases lay between the germline ends. The CDR3 loop spans 17 amino acids. Germline V gene lookup returns CDR1 MDHEN and CDR2 SYDVKM. Full variable domain (rest looked up from reference TRBV28 and TRBJ1-1): DVKVTQSSRYLVKRTGEKVFLECVQDMDHENMFWYRQDPGLGLRLIYFSYDVKMKEKGDIPEGYSVSREKKERFSLILESASTNQTSMYLCASSLTRGPTLGTEAFFGQGTRLTVV.

CDR3 in amino acids: CASSLDRFNYGYTF. CDR3 DNA: TGTGCCAGCAGCTTGGACAGATTTAACTATGGCTACACCTTC. V gene TRBV5-6 combines with J gene TRBJ1-2; D not certain. The V gene lost 0 bases and the J gene lost 1 base, with 7 bases spanning the gap. CDR1 is SGHDT and CDR2 is YYEEEE in the germline V gene. This CDR3 comprises 14 residues. The full variable domain, with the rest looked up from reference TRBV5-6 and TRBJ1-2, is DAGVTQSPTHLIKTRGQQVTLRCSPKSGHDTVSWYQQALGQGPQFIFQYYEEEERQRGNFPDRFSGHQFPNYSSELNVNALLLGDSALYLCASSLDRFNYGYTFGSGTRLTVV.

This sequence joins TRBV6-1 and TRBJ1-1, with 9 bases fitting TRBD1. With 4 bases clipped from V and 5 bases from J, the junction kept 5 bases outside the gene matches. CDR1 MNHNS and CDR2 SASEGT come from the germline V gene. The CDR3 loop spans 14 amino acids. The CDR3 sequence: CASSVTGGRTEAFF. CDR3 bases: TGTGCCAGCAGTGTAACAGGGGGCCGAACTGAAGCTTTCTTT.

V usage is TRBV11-2 and J usage is TRBJ2-1, with 9 bases matching TRBD1. CDR1 SGHAT and CDR2 FQNNGV come from the germline V gene. Losses at the gene ends were 1 base for V and 4 bases for J; bases not matched to a gene: 8. This CDR3 spans 17 amino acids. The CDR3 region is CASSLVGGTGHYNEQFF. CDR3 sequence (DNA): TGTGCCAGCAGCTTAGTAGGCGGGACAGGGCATTACAATGAGCAGTTCTTC.

This clone was observed a handful of times. The chain is built from TRBV28 and TRBJ1-2; D perhaps matches TRBD1 (6 bases). Germline-derived CDR1 and CDR2 are MDHEN and SYDVKM. This CDR3 comprises 12 residues. For the CDR3, the DNA is TGTGTCACGGCTAGGGGGTACTATGGCTACACCTTC. Its protein product is CVTARGYYGYTF.

V is TRBV27 and J is TRBJ2-5, with 8 bases matching TRBD1. This CDR3 spans 15 amino acids. V shed 4 bases, J shed 4 bases, and the junction held 8 bases outside the gene matches. Germline CDR1 is MNHEY and CDR2 is SMNVEV (reference sequence). CDR3 bases: TGTGCCAGCAGTTCCAGGGGGCAGCAAGGAGAGACCCAGTACTTC. It codes for CASSSRGQQGETQYF.

The gene calls are TRBV5-6 and TRBJ2-1, with 9 bases lining up with TRBD2. There are 16 residues in the CDR3. J was trimmed by 3 bases and V by 2 bases; bases with no gene match: 6. The germline gives CDR1 SGHDT, CDR2 YYEEEE. CDR3 DNA sequence: TGTGCCAGCAGCTTATTGGCGGGAGGGGGCTACAATGAGCAGTTCTTC. Its translation: CASSLLAGGGYNEQFF.

This chain links TRBV5-1 with TRBJ2-2; 9 bases map to TRBD1. The J segment lost 5 bases and the V segment lost 3 bases, leaving 5 bases of the junction unmatched. CDR1 is SGHRS, CDR2 YFSETQ, per germline. CDR3 length equals 15 residues. The CDR3 bases are TGCGCCAGCAGCTCTGTGACAGGGGGAACCGGGGAGCTGTTTTTT. Its protein product is CASSSVTGGTGELFF.

In its sample, this clone was seen many times. CDR3 nucleotides: TGTGCCAGCAGTGAGAGCGTGTACAGGAGCAATCAGCCCCAGCATTTT. It yields the protein CASSESVYRSNQPQHF. J is TRBJ1-5 and V is TRBV2, with D perhaps TRBD1 (5 bases). V lost 3 bases and J lost 1, with 13 bases in between. This CDR3 is 16 amino acids long. Germline assignment: CDR1 SNHLY and CDR2 FYNNEI. Full variable domain (remainder filled in from reference TRBV2 and TRBJ1-5): EPEVTQTPSHQVTQMGQEVILRCVPISNHLYFYWYRQILGQKVEFLVSFYNNEISEKSEIFDDQFSVERPDGSNFTLKIRSTKLEDSAMYFCASSESVYRSNQPQHFGDGTRLSIL.

The chain links TRBV4-1 to TRBJ1-1; a possible D gene is TRBD1 (6 bases). The CDR3 extends over 15 amino acids. Trimming removed 1 base at V and 6 bases at J, with 15 bases between. Germline V gene lookup returns CDR1 MGHRA and CDR2 YSYEKL. The CDR3 DNA reads TGCGCCAGCAGCCAAGTTGGGGGGGGCGGTTCTGAAGCTTTCTTT. Protein: CASSQVGGGGSEAFF.

This clone appeared a few times. The rearrangement uses TRBV7-2 and TRBJ2-1; the match to TRBD2 covers 11 bases. Germline V CDR1 and CDR2: SGHTA, FQGNSA. Unmatched junction bases numbered 15, after V lost 5 bases and J lost 6 bases. CDR3 length: 18 amino acids. CDR3 sequence (DNA): TGTGCCAGCAGCCGATTCTTAGCGGGAGGGATTGCCGGCAATGAGCAGTTCTTC. Translated: CASSRFLAGGIAGNEQFF.

The chain uses TRBV5-6 and TRBJ2-1; 9 bases fit TRBD1. With V trimmed by 5 bases and J by 0 bases, 15 bases remained unmatched. CDR3 length: 19 residues. Germline CDR1 is SGHDT and CDR2 is YYEEEE. CDR3 region: CASRAQIRDRANSYNEQFF. The CDR3 DNA reads as TGTGCCAGCAGAGCCCAAATCCGGGACAGGGCTAACTCCTACAATGAGCAGTTCTTC.

The chain combines TRBV5-1 with TRBJ2-7, with 10 bases fitting TRBD1. This CDR3 has 14 amino acids. V trimming: 3 bases; J trimming: 3 bases; junction bases outside the gene matches: 3. Germline V CDR1 and CDR2: SGHRS, YFSETQ. This CDR3 is CASSWDRGGYEQYF. DNA for the CDR3: TGCGCCAGCAGCTGGGACAGGGGCGGCTACGAGCAGTACTTC.

The chain recombines TRBV7-6 with TRBJ2-2, with 9 nucleotides matching TRBD2. CDR3 size: 16 residues. Germline V lookup: CDR1 SGHVS, CDR2 FNYEAQ. With 4 bases clipped from V and 5 bases from J, the junction kept 8 bases outside the gene matches. The CDR3: CASSSGLALMTGELFF. Written as DNA, the CDR3 is TGTGCCAGCAGCTCCGGACTAGCGCTCATGACCGGGGAGCTGTTTTTT.

The chain combines TRBV29-1 with TRBJ2-5, with 9 bases lining up with TRBD2. The CDR3 is made up of 15 amino acids. Per the germline V gene, CDR1 is SQVTM and CDR2 is ANQGSEA. The V gene end was trimmed by 4 bases and the J gene end by 3 bases; junction bases not matched to a gene: 9. The CDR3 DNA follows: TGCAGCGTTGTTCGGCCGGCTAGCGGGAAAGAGACCCAGTACTTC. It specifies CSVVRPASGKETQYF.